This T cell receptor (beta chain) was identified during a study of T cells after posttransplantation cyclophosphamide. A single count supports this clone. Its antigen is not identified. V was pared by 5 bases and J by 3 bases, with 10 bases of the junction left unmatched. The CDR3 covers 16 residues. CDR1 is SQVTM, CDR2 ANQGSEA, per germline. Clones were read by immunoSEQ multiplex PCR, and TCRdb kept only the in-frame ones, dropping some. This table has roughly 20,000 clones, 95% to 98% appearing once. Cells defined as naive were viable CD3+CD4+ or CD3+CD8+ and CCR7+CD45RA+CD45RO-CD95-CD27+CD28+. Study observations and caveats: Blood and skin or GI T cell repertoires showed limited TRB overlap. Recipient CMV seropositivity and CMV reactivation strongly tracked TRB clonality. Donor CD8+ memory clones often dominated recipient blood repertoires at later times.

This clonotype was obtained from a man aged 35 to 55 in good health, CMV-negative, and a related stem cell transplant donor. V usage is TRBV29-1 and J usage is TRBJ2-1; 10 bases are shared with TRBD2. Input material: naive CD4+ T cells sorted from PBMCs. Here the CDR3 DNA reads TGCAGCGTTTCGAGCCTAGCGGGAGTAGGCTACAATGAGCAGTTCTTC. This encodes CSVSSLAGVGYNEQFF.